These 28 T cell receptor beta chains originate from one sample sequenced in a study of response to subunit inactivated influenza vaccine. MiXCR was run by TCRdb on the RT-PCR reads, yielding one entry per CDR3 protein. The table has more than 150,000 distinct CDR3 sequences, about 9.3% seen once. This sample comprised non-naive T cells sorted from PBMCs, obtained on the day of vaccination. The receptors here all came from a man aged 45-65 years who received an inactivated influenza vaccine.

The chain is built from TRBV4-3 and TRBJ2-2; D may be TRBD1 (6 bases). The CDR3 contains 14 residues. Germline CDR1 LGHNA, CDR2 YSLEER. V shed 2 bases and J shed 7 bases, with 11 bases lying between them. The CDR3 reads CASSQPRGGGELFF. CDR3 DNA: TGCGCCAGCAGCCAACCAAGAGGGGGCGGGGAGCTGTTTTTT.

This clonotype was detected a few times. V and J are TRBV10-3 and TRBJ2-5; tentatively, D is TRBD1 or TRBD2 (6 bases each). The CDR3 covers 15 residues. The germline gives CDR1 ENHRY, CDR2 SYGVKD. The germline V and J ends were trimmed by 0 bases and 5 bases, with 13 bases remaining between them. CDR3 loop: CAISESLTRGETQYF. The CDR3 DNA reads TGTGCCATCAGTGAGTCACTGACTAGGGGGGAGACCCAGTACTTC.

This clonotype has a handful of counts. The CDR3 DNA reads as TGTGCCACCAGTGACCCGCCGGGACAGGCCAACAATGAGCAGTTCTTC. It is translated as CATSDPPGQANNEQFF. The V gene is TRBV24-1, the J gene TRBJ2-1, with 8 bases that match TRBD1. CDR1 is KGHDR and CDR2 is SFDVKD in the germline V gene. The CDR3 covers 16 residues. Germline trimming cut 4 bases from V and 5 bases from J; bases unmatched to any gene: 9.

This clonotype was counted at least ten times. V is TRBV5-1 and J is TRBJ2-5; D is unclear. The length of the CDR3 is 14 residues. The V end lost 1 base, the J end lost 0 bases, and 7 bases lay between the germline ends. Germline CDR1 and CDR2: SGHRS and YFSETQ. CDR3 in DNA: TGCGCCAGCAGCTTGATTCCGGACCAAGAGACCCAGTACTTC. It encodes CASSLIPDQETQYF. Complete variable domain (other parts from reference TRBV5-1 and TRBJ2-5): KAGVTQTPRYLIKTRGQQVTLSCSPISGHRSVSWYQQTPGQGLQFLFEYFSETQRNKGNFPGRFSGRQFSNSRSEMNVSTLELGDSALYLCASSLIPDQETQYFGPGTRLLVL.

CDR3 sequence: CATRSQPISTGELFF. DNA of the CDR3: TGCGCCACCCGGTCGCAGCCCATTTCCACCGGGGAGCTGTTTTTT. The chain links TRBV5-1 to TRBJ2-2, with D unclear. The germline V and J ends were trimmed by 9 bases and 4 bases, with 19 bases remaining between them. This CDR3 region has 15 residues. The germline V gene encodes CDR1 SGHRS and CDR2 YFSETQ.

A few counts support this clonotype. The CDR3 sequence is CASRNPGTGNTEAFF. Here the CDR3 DNA reads TGCGCCAGCAGAAATCCCGGGACAGGGAACACTGAAGCTTTCTTT. The chain has TRBV5-1 and TRBJ1-1, with TRBD1 identical over 8 bases. CDR3 size: 15 residues. V lost 5 bases, J lost 1 base, and 7 bases stayed unmatched. Germline loops: CDR1 SGHRS, CDR2 YFSETQ.

V and J are TRBV14 and TRBJ2-7; no firm D call. The CDR3 has 12 amino acids. Deletions cut 0 bases from V and 3 bases from J, with 3 bases between. Germline V gene sequence: CDR1 SGHDN, CDR2 FVKESK. The CDR3 protein is CASSQDFYEQYF. CDR3 nucleotides: TGTGCCAGCAGCCAAGATTTCTACGAGCAGTACTTC.

This clonotype occurred many times. The rearrangement uses TRBV7-8 and TRBJ2-2; no firm D call. The CDR3 loop spans 16 amino acids. V was shortened by 6 bases and J by 4 bases, with 18 bases between the two germline ends. Germline CDR1 is SGHVS and CDR2 is FQNEAQ. CDR3 protein: CASSSHLRPFTGELFF. The CDR3 DNA follows: TGTGCCAGCAGTTCACACCTGCGGCCTTTCACCGGGGAGCTGTTTTTT.

This clonotype was counted many times. The genes are TRBV20-1 and TRBJ1-1, with D tentatively TRBD1 (5 bases). The CDR3 consists of 13 residues. Trimming removed 3 bases from V and 2 bases from J, with 10 bases in between. CDR1 and CDR2 from the germline V gene are DFQATT and SNEGSKA (reference sequence). CDR3 sequence (DNA): TGCAGTGCTAGGCGAGGGGCTAACACTGAAGCTTTCTTT. Translating it yields CSARRGANTEAFF.

The V gene is TRBV5-6, the J gene TRBJ1-6; TRBD1 is a possible D gene (5 bases). V gave up 5 bases and J gave up 6 bases, with 15 bases separating them. This CDR3 is 15 amino acids long. Looked up from germline, CDR1 is SGHDT and CDR2 is YYEEEE. The CDR3 reads CASSPTGFPNSPLHF. The CDR3 DNA reads TGTGCCAGCAGTCCCACAGGATTCCCTAATTCACCCCTCCACTTT.

There are many counts of this clonotype. This chain joins TRBV6-1 and TRBJ2-1; D is tentatively TRBD1 or TRBD2 (5 bases each). Trimming removed 5 bases at V and 6 bases at J, with 14 bases between. Germline V lookup: CDR1 MNHNS, CDR2 SASEGT. There are 14 residues in the CDR3. The CDR3 spells CASSPRDGANEQFF. CDR3 DNA sequence: TGTGCCAGCAGTCCCCGGGACGGCGCCAATGAGCAGTTCTTC.

This clonotype was detected many times. In DNA form, the CDR3 reads TGCAGTGCTACCTCAGGGGGTGACTACGAGCAGTACTTC. This sequence encodes CSATSGGDYEQYF. V and J are TRBV20-1 and TRBJ2-7; TRBD1 matches 7 bases. The CDR3 covers 13 residues. Germline values: CDR1 DFQATT, CDR2 SNEGSKA (reference sequence). With 4 bases clipped from V and 3 bases from J, the junction kept 6 bases outside the gene matches.

The gene calls are TRBV7-3 and TRBJ2-5; tentatively, D is TRBD1 or TRBD2 (5 bases each). V shed 5 bases and J shed 2 bases, with 9 bases lying between them. The CDR3 covers 13 residues. CDR1 is SGHTA, CDR2 FQGTGA, per germline. In DNA, the CDR3 is TGTGCCAGCAGCAGGGGACGGCAAGAGACCCAGTACTTC. Protein sequence: CASSRGRQETQYF.

This chain links TRBV4-3 with TRBJ2-5, with D possibly TRBD2 on 6 matching bases. Germline V gives CDR1 LGHNA, CDR2 YSLEER. CDR3 length equals 14 residues. The V and J ends lost 4 bases and 7 bases respectively, with 16 bases between them. The CDR3 sequence: CASSPGDFGGTQYF. The CDR3 bases are TGCGCCAGCAGCCCCGGGGACTTTGGAGGGACCCAGTACTTC.

This clonotype was seen many times. One junction end does not reproduce the germline sequence, and a read error may be involved. The chain links TRBV5-1 to TRBJ1-2, with unresolved D. CDR1 and CDR2 from the germline V gene are SGHRS and YFSETQ. This CDR3 spans 13 amino acids. CDR3 DNA: TGTGCCAGCAGTTTAGGGCAGAACTATGGCTACACCTTC. This gives the protein CASSLGQNYGYTF.

The gene calls are TRBV7-9 and TRBJ1-1, with a weak D call TRBD1 (5 bases). This CDR3 is 15 amino acids long. Trimming stripped 5 bases from V and 0 bases from J, with 13 bases between. Germline V gene sequence: CDR1 SEHNR, CDR2 FQNEAQ (reference sequence). In DNA form, the CDR3 reads TGTGCCAGCAGCCCCCGACAGACCCTGAACACTGAAGCTTTCTTT. Translation: CASSPRQTLNTEAFF.

This clonotype showed up just a few times. This sequence joins TRBV27 and TRBJ2-7, with TRBD1 identical over 9 bases. V gave up 5 bases and J gave up 6 bases; unmatched junction bases: 11. The CDR3 totals 15 residues. Looked up from germline, CDR1 is MNHEY and CDR2 is SMNVEV (reference sequence). CDR3 DNA sequence: TGTGCCAGCAGTCCCGGGACAGGGCGTAATTCCGAGCAGTACTTC. This sequence encodes CASSPGTGRNSEQYF.

The chain employs TRBV27 and TRBJ2-7, with 8 bases that match TRBD2. Germline loops: CDR1 MNHEY, CDR2 SMNVEV (reference sequence). The CDR3 has 15 amino acids. The J segment lost 2 bases and the V segment lost 3 bases, leaving 6 bases of the junction unmatched. The CDR3 is CASSFSSGETYEQYF. The CDR3 DNA follows: TGTGCCAGCAGTTTCAGTAGCGGGGAAACCTACGAGCAGTACTTC.

This clonotype appeared a few times. This chain joins TRBV11-1 and TRBJ2-7; TRBD2 aligns across 14 bases. CDR3 length: 20 amino acids. V was clipped by 3 bases and J by 4 bases; unmatched bases: 17. Looked up from germline, CDR1 is SGHAT and CDR2 is FQDESV (reference sequence). The CDR3 nucleotides are TGTGCCAGCAGCTTGGCCGGGACCTCCGGGACTAGCGGGAGTTTTTACGAGCAGTACTTC. Translating it yields CASSLAGTSGTSGSFYEQYF.

This clonotype was observed many times. CDR3 in DNA: TGTGCCAGCAGTTTAAGGCCCCTTTCCTACGAGCAGTACTTC. Encoded protein: CASSLRPLSYEQYF. This sequence joins TRBV27 and TRBJ2-7; D not certain. Germline V gives CDR1 MNHEY, CDR2 SMNVEV (reference sequence). CDR3 length: 14 residues. The V gene lost 2 bases and the J gene lost 1 base, with 9 bases spanning the gap.

This clonotype was recorded many times. The chain links TRBV7-2 to TRBJ2-5, with 12 bases that match TRBD2. In germline, CDR1 is SGHTA, CDR2 FQGNSA. The CDR3 totals 17 residues. Trimming removed 5 bases from V and 3 bases from J; junction bases left unmatched: 10. In DNA, the CDR3 is TGTGCCAGCAGCCTCGGAGCGACTAGCGGGGGAAAAGAGACCCAGTACTTC. Protein product: CASSLGATSGGKETQYF. The whole variable domain, remainder taken from reference TRBV7-2 and TRBJ2-5, is GAGVSQSPSNKVTEKGKDVELRCDPISGHTALYWYRQSLGQGLEFLIYFQGNSAPDKSGLPSDRFSAERTGGSVSTLTIQRTQQEDSAVYLCASSLGATSGGKETQYFGPGTRLLVL.

This clonotype was counted a few times. The chain couples TRBV13 to TRBJ2-7, with D possibly being TRBD1 (6 bases). CDR3 size: 15 residues. V was pared by 4 bases and J by 5 bases, with 18 bases between. Germline V gene sequence: CDR1 PRHDT, CDR2 FYEKMQ (reference sequence). CDR3 amino acids: CASSSLPRDTHEQYF. The CDR3 DNA reads TGTGCCAGCAGCTCGCTCCCACGGGACACCCACGAGCAGTACTTC.

A few counts support this clonotype. V is TRBV3-1 and J is TRBJ2-5, with 11 nucleotides matching TRBD1. The CDR3 contains 15 residues. J was trimmed by 4 bases and V by 5 bases; bases with no gene match: 6. The V gene's germline CDR1 is LGHDT and CDR2 YNNKEL (reference sequence). In nucleotides, the CDR3 is TGTGCCAGCAGCGCAGGACAGGGGGCGGGAGAGACCCAGTACTTC. Translation gives CASSAGQGAGETQYF.

This clonotype was seen at least ten times. This rearrangement joins TRBV5-1 to TRBJ2-7; TRBD1 matches 11 bases. The CDR3 sequence is 15 residues long. The V gene end was trimmed by 3 bases and the J gene end by 3 bases; junction bases not matched to a gene: 5. Germline CDR1 and CDR2: SGHRS and YFSETQ. The CDR3 DNA reads TGCGCCAGCAGCTGGGGACAGGGGGTTGACTACGAGCAGTACTTC. It translates to CASSWGQGVDYEQYF. Together with reference TRBV5-1 and TRBJ2-7, the CDR3 gives the full variable domain: KAGVTQTPRYLIKTRGQQVTLSCSPISGHRSVSWYQQTPGQGLQFLFEYFSETQRNKGNFPGRFSGRQFSNSRSEMNVSTLELGDSALYLCASSWGQGVDYEQYFGPGTRLTVT.

In this sample, this clonotype turned up a few times. The chain recombines TRBV15 with TRBJ2-1; weak D call: TRBD1 (5 bases). Germline V lookup: CDR1 LNHNV, CDR2 YYDKDF (reference sequence). There are 13 residues in the CDR3. V was clipped by 1 base and J by 9 bases, with 10 bases between them. For the CDR3, the DNA is TGTGCCACCAGCAGAGTGGACACCTTTGAGCAGTTCTTC. It encodes CATSRVDTFEQFF.

The rearrangement uses TRBV11-1 and TRBJ2-7; D may correspond to TRBD1 or TRBD2 (6 bases each). CDR1 and CDR2 (germline): SGHAT, FQDESV (reference sequence). V lost 6 bases, J lost 2 bases, and 17 bases lay in between. This CDR3 spans 15 amino acids. The CDR3 DNA is TGTGCCAGCAGTCAAGAGGGGGAGGAGCCCTACGAGCAGTACTTC. It codes for CASSQEGEEPYEQYF.

The chain is built from TRBV5-5 and TRBJ2-7; 12 bases align to TRBD2. Germline V gene sequence: CDR1 SGHKS, CDR2 YYEKEE (reference sequence). CDR3 length: 17 residues. With V trimmed by 1 base and J by 0 bases, 5 bases remained unmatched. CDR3 bases: TGTGCCAGCAGCTTGTCGCTAGCGGGAGGGAGCTCCTACGAGCAGTACTTC. It translates to CASSLSLAGGSSYEQYF.

A few counts support this clonotype. J is TRBJ2-2 and V is TRBV20-1; D unresolved. This CDR3 contains 16 residues. CDR1 is DFQATT and CDR2 is SNEGSKA in the germline V gene (reference sequence). V was shortened by 5 bases and J by 0 bases, with 16 bases between the two germline ends. CDR3 sequence reads: CSASFSFGANTGELFF. The DNA for the CDR3 is TGCAGTGCTTCTTTCTCCTTTGGCGCGAACACCGGGGAGCTGTTTTTT.